This T cell receptor (beta chain) was captured by sequencing in a study of T cell clonality in common variable immunodeficiency. The study's findings and limits: Compared with healthy controls, CVID subjects showed increased TCRbeta clonality, mostly in about a third. Shared TCRbeta clones were fewer between CVID subjects than controls. Common variable immunodeficiency TCR beta sequences reportedly had fewer deletions and N-nucleotide insertions.

Control and CVID samples contributed equal amounts of genomic DNA. Using immunoSEQ multiplex PCR, the repertoire was profiled, and TCRdb retains in-frame clones only, with some absent. The sample yields approximately 30,000 clones, without any singletons. Concerning this clone: What it binds is not known. The CDR3 end lies 3 residues beyond the end of the read and is filled in from the germline J gene.

CDR3 size: 16 residues. V dropped 0 bases and J dropped 4 bases, with 14 bases sitting between them. Germline CDR1 is LNHDA and CDR2 is SQIVND (reference sequence). Of CVID subjects, around 16 were female and 29 male, mean age roughly 37. This TCR was recovered from a human donor with common variable immunodeficiency. Sequenced: peripheral blood mononuclear cells. This rearrangement joins TRBV19 to TRBJ2-3, with D unclear. The CDR3 sequence is CASSIEASPGADTQYF. The part of the CDR3 DNA that was read is TGTGCCAGTAGTATAGAGGCCAGTCCAGGCGCAGATACG. Based on the CDR3 plus reference TRBV19 and TRBJ2-3, the full variable domain is DGGITQSPKYLFRKEGQNVTLSCEQNLNHDAMYWYRQDPGQGLRLIYYSQIVNDFQKGDIAEGYSVSREKKESFPLTVTSAQKNPTAFYLCASSIEASPGADTQYFGPGTRLTVL.